This TCR beta chain was sequenced for a study of cytomegalovirus exposure and HLA in healthy donors. In the PCR, 60 Vbeta and 13 Jbeta primers were used. The protocol was immunoSEQ multiplex PCR, while the TCRdb copy is restricted to in-frame clones and leaves out a portion. The sample lists roughly 190,000 clones, roughly 77% occurring once. Source material: PBMCs. The receptor's source is a man aged 35 to 55 in good health and CMV-seropositive.

The chain's CDR3 is CASSLNSGSSYEQYF. The CDR3 DNA sequence: TGTGCCAGCAGCCTTAACAGCGGGAGTAGTTACGAGCAGTACTTC. V gene TRBV7-9 combines with J gene TRBJ2-7, with 8 bases identical to TRBD2. The CDR3 contains 15 residues. Germline CDR1 is SEHNR and CDR2 is FQNEAQ (reference sequence). Trimming removed 5 bases from V and 4 bases from J; junction bases left unmatched: 10. The full variable domain, its missing parts supplied by reference TRBV7-9 and TRBJ2-7, is DTGVSQNPRHKITKRGQNVTFRCDPISEHNRLYWYRQTLGQGPEFLTYFQNEAQLEKSRLLSDRFSAERPKGSFSTLEIQRTEQGDSAMYLCASSLNSGSSYEQYFGPGTRLTVT.